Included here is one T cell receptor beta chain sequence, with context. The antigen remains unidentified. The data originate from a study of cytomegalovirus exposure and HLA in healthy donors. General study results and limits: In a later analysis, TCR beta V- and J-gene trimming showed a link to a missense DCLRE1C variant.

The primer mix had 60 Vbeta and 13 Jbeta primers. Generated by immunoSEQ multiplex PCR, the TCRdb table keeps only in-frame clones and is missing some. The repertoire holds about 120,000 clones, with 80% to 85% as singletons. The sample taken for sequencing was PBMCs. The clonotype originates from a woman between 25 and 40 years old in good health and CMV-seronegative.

In DNA, the CDR3 is TGCGCCAGCAGCTGGGGGGGCAGGGGTGAGACCCAGTACTTC. Amino acid sequence: CASSWGGRGETQYF. The chain employs TRBV5-1 and TRBJ2-5, with D possibly matching TRBD2 (7 bases). V was pared by 3 bases and J by 5 bases, with 14 bases between. CDR1 is SGHRS and CDR2 is YFSETQ in the germline V gene. There are 14 residues in the CDR3.